The next 30 T cell receptor beta chains were all read from a single sample in a study of T cell responses to AZD1222 COVID-19 vaccine. Generated by immunoSEQ multiplex PCR, the TCRdb table keeps only in-frame clones and is missing some. The sample yields about 160,000 clones, around nine tenths seen once. Sequenced material: peripheral blood, taken on day 0 of AZD1222 vaccination. Every receptor here comes from an adult in good health.

The CDR3 is CASSLARQDTQYF. The DNA for the CDR3 is TGTGCCAGTAGTCTAGCGCGTCAAGATACGCAGTATTTT. This chain uses TRBV27 with TRBJ2-3; tentative D call: TRBD2 (6 bases). Trimming stripped 9 bases from V and 5 bases from J, with 15 bases between. Germline CDR1 MNHEY, CDR2 SMNVEV (reference sequence). The CDR3 is 13 residues long.

This sequence joins TRBV7-8 and TRBJ2-2; TRBD1 might be the D (5 bases). CDR1 and CDR2 (germline): SGHVS, FQNEAQ. V lost 1 base, J lost 9 bases, and 15 bases lay in between. The CDR3 is 15 amino acids. CDR3 nucleotide sequence: TGTGCCAGCAGCTTAGAGGCAGGACGACAGTGGGAGCTGTTTTTT. Its translation is CASSLEAGRQWELFF.

The V and J genes are TRBV19 and TRBJ2-1; D call uncertain. CDR3 length: 16 amino acids. The germline V gene has CDR1 LNHDA and CDR2 SQIVND (reference sequence). The V gene lost 3 bases and the J gene lost 4 bases, with 16 bases spanning the gap. CDR3 region: CASSMIRSTEYNEQFF. CDR3 sequence (DNA): TGTGCCAGTAGTATGATCCGCTCTACAGAGTACAATGAGCAGTTCTTC.

This clone has a single count. This rearrangement joins TRBV6-9 to TRBJ2-1, with a weak D call TRBD2 (5 bases). V was trimmed by 4 bases and J by 0 bases, leaving 10 bases between them. The CDR3 has 15 residues. Germline V gene sequence: CDR1 MNHGY, CDR2 SVAAGI. The CDR3 reads CASSSGRASYNEQFF. CDR3 nucleotides: TGTGCCAGCAGTTCTGGGCGGGCCTCCTACAATGAGCAGTTCTTC.

CDR3 bases: TGTGCCAGCAGTGTCCTAGGCGACGTAGCTAACTATGGCTACACCTTC. This gives the protein CASSVLGDVANYGYTF. J is TRBJ1-2 and V is TRBV2, with D hard to call. Germline CDR1 SNHLY, CDR2 FYNNEI. The CDR3 length is 16 residues. V lost 4 bases, J lost 0 bases, and 15 bases lay in between.

This chain joins TRBV19 and TRBJ2-5; TRBD1 agrees at 9 bases. Germline CDR1 is LNHDA and CDR2 is SQIVND (reference sequence). This CDR3 has 14 amino acids. V lost 4 bases to trimming and J lost 6 bases; unmatched junction nucleotides: 6. The CDR3 here is CASSRGQGLQTQYF. CDR3 coding DNA: TGTGCCAGTAGTAGGGGACAGGGTTTGCAGACCCAGTACTTC. The complete variable domain, with remaining parts taken from reference TRBV19 and TRBJ2-5, reads DGGITQSPKYLFRKEGQNVTLSCEQNLNHDAMYWYRQDPGQGLRLIYYSQIVNDFQKGDIAEGYSVSREKKESFPLTVTSAQKNPTAFYLCASSRGQGLQTQYFGPGTRLLVL.

The sample holds a few counts of this clone. The chain recombines TRBV11-3 with TRBJ1-2; D is ambiguous. Trimming stripped 0 bases from V and 3 bases from J, with 23 bases between. The CDR3 is 19 amino acids. From germline, CDR1 is SGHNT and CDR2 YENEEA. CDR3 nucleotide sequence: TGTGCCAGCAGCTTAGAATTTGGGCAGTTTCATTCGGGGTACTATGGCTACACCTTC. This gives the protein CASSLEFGQFHSGYYGYTF.

This chain uses TRBV3-1 (or the pseudogene TRBV3-2) with TRBJ2-5, with D perhaps matching TRBD1 (5 bases). In germline, CDR1 is LGHDT, CDR2 YNNKEL (reference sequence). This CDR3 region has 13 residues. V lost 4 bases and J 6 bases, leaving 12 bases between the germline ends. CDR3 protein: CASSLPGPKTQYF. In DNA form, the CDR3 reads TGTGCCAGCAGCCTACCAGGGCCTAAGACCCAGTACTTC.

The chain is built from TRBV6-2 or TRBV6-3 and TRBJ2-7, with D possibly being TRBD2 (6 bases). The germline V gene encodes CDR1 MNHEY and CDR2 SVGEGT. The CDR3 totals 14 residues. Trimming cost V 2 bases and J 5 bases, with 13 bases left between them. The CDR3 spells CASSYGAGWNEQYF. The CDR3 bases are TGTGCCAGCAGTTACGGGGCGGGATGGAACGAGCAGTACTTC.

This chain joins TRBV5-1 and TRBJ1-4, with D unclear. The CDR3 contains 16 residues. Germline CDR1 reads SGHRS; CDR2 reads YFSETQ. V gave up 4 bases and J gave up 3 bases, with 16 bases separating them. The CDR3 DNA is TGCGCCAGCAGCCCAGTCGTCCCGGTCGCTAATGAAAAACTGTTTTTT. Encoded protein: CASSPVVPVANEKLFF.

On this clone itself: At the DNA level, this CDR3 is encoded by other sequences in the same sample as well. J is TRBJ1-6 and V is TRBV28; no clear D gene. Trimming cost V 2 bases and J 7 bases, with 9 bases left between them. This CDR3 spans 14 amino acids. Germline CDR1 is MDHEN and CDR2 is SYDVKM. CDR3 in amino acids: CASSLAGINSPLHF. DNA for the CDR3: TGTGCCAGCAGTTTAGCGGGGATAAATTCACCCCTCCACTTT.

The DNA for the CDR3 is TGTGCCAGCCGGGACTTCTCTGGAAACACCATATATTTT. Translating gives CASRDFSGNTIYF. The chain employs TRBV19 and TRBJ1-3; perhaps TRBD1 as D (5 bases). V lost 9 bases and J 0 bases, leaving 9 bases between the germline ends. The CDR3 contains 13 residues. Germline-derived CDR1 and CDR2 are LNHDA and SQIVND (reference sequence). The variable domain in full, completed from reference TRBV19 and TRBJ1-3, reads DGGITQSPKYLFRKEGQNVTLSCEQNLNHDAMYWYRQDPGQGLRLIYYSQIVNDFQKGDIAEGYSVSREKKESFPLTVTSAQKNPTAFYLCASRDFSGNTIYFGEGSWLTVV.

This chain links TRBV7-2 with TRBJ1-1; 9 nucleotides align to TRBD1. The V gene end was trimmed by 2 bases and the J gene end by 9 bases; junction bases not matched to a gene: 13. From germline, CDR1 is SGHTA and CDR2 FQGNSA. The CDR3 is made up of 16 amino acids. The DNA of the CDR3 is TGTGCCAGCAGCTTAAATAGGCTCGGGACAGGGACTAAAGCTTTCTTT. Translation gives CASSLNRLGTGTKAFF.

Written as DNA, the CDR3 is TGTGCCAGTAGGCCCCTTGGACAGGGGACTCCTTCTAATGAAAAACTGTTTTTT. Amino acid sequence: CASRPLGQGTPSNEKLFF. The rearrangement links TRBV19 to TRBJ1-4, with TRBD1 matching 9 bases. CDR3 length: 18 residues. V lost 6 bases and J lost 3; bases outside the gene matches: 14. CDR1 is LNHDA, CDR2 SQIVND, per germline (reference sequence).

CDR3 amino acids: CASISKHNEQFF. DNA of the CDR3: TGTGCCAGTATCTCCAAACACAATGAGCAGTTCTTC. J is TRBJ2-1 and V is TRBV19; the D is unclear. This CDR3 comprises 12 residues. Germline values: CDR1 LNHDA, CDR2 SQIVND (reference sequence). V was clipped by 7 bases and J by 5 bases, with 9 bases between them.

The rearrangement links TRBV30 to TRBJ1-2; D may be TRBD1 (6 bases). The CDR3 is 15 residues long. Germline V lookup: CDR1 GTSNPN, CDR2 SVGIG (reference sequence). V was clipped by 1 base and J by 3 bases, with 15 bases between them. The CDR3 sequence: CAWSGYRVGDYGYTF. CDR3 DNA: TGTGCCTGGAGTGGTTACAGGGTGGGGGACTATGGCTACACCTTC.

J is TRBJ1-2 and V is TRBV7-2, with 8 bases matching TRBD1. V dropped 5 bases and J dropped 7; count of bases not matched to a gene: 9. The germline CDR1 and CDR2 sequences are SGHTA and FQGNSA. The CDR3 sequence is 14 residues long. CDR3 bases: TGTGCCAGCAGCCCAAGGACAGGGTCCGGTGGCTACACCTTC. Protein: CASSPRTGSGGYTF.

The chain carries TRBV2 and TRBJ2-7, with D perhaps matching TRBD1 (6 bases). Germline V gives CDR1 SNHLY, CDR2 FYNNEI. There are 14 residues in the CDR3. The germline V and J ends were trimmed by 2 bases and 2 bases, with 10 bases remaining between them. The CDR3 coding sequence is TGTGCCAGCAGTGAACAGGGGCCTACCTACGAGCAGTACTTC. Protein: CASSEQGPTYEQYF.

This clone was seen only a few times. The chain links TRBV2 to TRBJ1-5; D remains unclear. Trimming stripped 4 bases from V and 1 base from J, with 8 bases between. Germline loops: CDR1 SNHLY, CDR2 FYNNEI. The CDR3 is 14 residues long. CDR3 loop: CASSVEVSNQPQHF. Written as DNA, the CDR3 is TGTGCCAGCAGTGTGGAAGTCAGCAATCAGCCCCAGCATTTT. The whole variable domain, remainder taken from reference TRBV2 and TRBJ1-5, is EPEVTQTPSHQVTQMGQEVILRCVPISNHLYFYWYRQILGQKVEFLVSFYNNEISEKSEIFDDQFSVERPDGSNFTLKIRSTKLEDSAMYFCASSVEVSNQPQHFGDGTRLSIL.

The sample holds one count of this clone. This chain's CDR3 is CASSAGPHEQFF. CDR3 sequence (DNA): TGTGCCAGCAGCGCAGGGCCCCATGAGCAGTTCTTC. V is TRBV5-6 and J is TRBJ2-1; D might be TRBD1 (5 bases). CDR1 is SGHDT and CDR2 is YYEEEE in the germline V gene. The V end was cut by 4 bases, the J end by 8 bases, with 10 bases between. There are 12 residues in the CDR3.

The chain recombines TRBV6-2 or TRBV6-3 with TRBJ1-5, with D unresolved. Trimming took 5 bases from V and 5 from J, leaving 10 bases between them. The CDR3 spans 13 residues. The germline V gene encodes CDR1 MNHEY and CDR2 SVGEGT. This chain's CDR3 is CASSEGWDQPQHF. The CDR3 nucleotides are TGTGCCAGCAGTGAGGGATGGGATCAGCCCCAGCATTTT.

As to this clone: Additional DNA sequences in this sample encode the identical CDR3. The chain has TRBV28 and TRBJ1-2; no clear D. Germline V gene lookup returns CDR1 MDHEN and CDR2 SYDVKM. This CDR3 comprises 12 residues. V dropped 8 bases and J dropped 2 bases, with 9 bases sitting between them. CDR3 sequence: CASGGRNYGYTF. The CDR3 DNA sequence: TGTGCCAGCGGAGGACGGAACTATGGCTACACCTTC.

The chain couples TRBV6-2 or TRBV6-3 to TRBJ2-1, with D maybe TRBD2 (6 bases). The CDR3 consists of 16 residues. Trimming left V 4 bases short and J 4 bases short, with 17 bases between. Germline V gene lookup returns CDR1 MNHEY and CDR2 SVGEGT. The CDR3 loop is CASSSQGTTRYNEQFF. CDR3 DNA sequence: TGTGCCAGCAGTTCCCAAGGGACGACTAGATACAATGAGCAGTTCTTC.

This chain connects TRBV19 to TRBJ1-2; D unclear. Between the trimmed V and J ends, which lost 3 bases and 1 base, there was a span of 12 bases. This CDR3 has 15 residues. Looked up from germline, CDR1 is LNHDA and CDR2 is SQIVND (reference sequence). CDR3 DNA: TGTGCCAGTAGTATGGGAGAGTATGTTAACTATGGCTACACCTTC. It yields the protein CASSMGEYVNYGYTF.

The rearrangement links TRBV4-3 to TRBJ2-7; 12 positions agree with TRBD2. CDR3 size: 15 residues. From germline, CDR1 is LGHNA and CDR2 YSLEER. V trimming: 3 bases; J trimming: 3 bases; junction bases outside the gene matches: 3. In DNA form, the CDR3 reads TGCGCCAGCAGCCAGACTAGCGGGAGTCTCTACGAGCAGTACTTC. Protein: CASSQTSGSLYEQYF.

The chain has TRBV7-9 and TRBJ2-3; a weak D match, TRBD1 (5 bases). Per the germline V gene, CDR1 is SEHNR and CDR2 is FQNEAQ (reference sequence). The CDR3 sequence is 14 residues long. Trimming pared 5 bases from V and 3 bases from J, leaving 12 bases between. CDR3 residues: CASSPRGKTDTQYF. The CDR3 DNA follows: TGTGCCAGCAGCCCAAGGGGCAAAACAGATACGCAGTATTTT.

The J gene is TRBJ2-1, the V gene TRBV4-3, with TRBD2 identical over 15 bases. With 1 base clipped from V and 8 bases from J, the junction kept 3 bases outside the gene matches. The germline CDR1 and CDR2 sequences are LGHNA and YSLEER. The CDR3 is made up of 16 amino acids. CDR3 loop: CASSQVGLAGGHEQFF. DNA for the CDR3: TGCGCCAGCAGCCAAGTGGGACTAGCGGGAGGTCATGAGCAGTTCTTC.

The J gene is TRBJ1-3, the V gene TRBV15, with TRBD1 as a possible D gene (6 bases). V lost 1 base and J 2 bases, leaving 6 bases between the germline ends. Germline CDR1 reads LNHNV; CDR2 reads YYDKDF (reference sequence). This CDR3 region has 14 residues. The CDR3 DNA reads TGTGCCACCAGCAGAGCAGGGGCTGGAAACACCATATATTTT. Its protein is CATSRAGAGNTIYF. The entire variable domain, with the rest obtained from reference TRBV15 and TRBJ1-3, is as follows: DAMVIQNPRYQVTQFGKPVTLSCSQTLNHNVMYWYQQKSSQAPKLLFHYYDKDFNNEADTPDNFQSRRPNTSFCFLDIRSPGLGDTAMYLCATSRAGAGNTIYFGEGSWLTVV.

This chain's CDR3 is CASSLSYGSTDTQYF. The CDR3 nucleotides read TGTGCCAGCAGTCTATCGTATGGGAGCACAGATACGCAGTATTTT. The chain recombines TRBV11-2 with TRBJ2-3; D unresolved. This CDR3 spans 15 amino acids. The V end was cut by 6 bases, the J end by 0 bases, with 13 bases between. CDR1 is SGHAT, CDR2 FQNNGV, per germline.

The chain carries TRBV27 and TRBJ1-2, with 7 bases lining up with TRBD1. V shed 5 bases and J 2 bases; nucleotides not matched to a gene: 8. The germline CDR1 and CDR2 sequences are MNHEY and SMNVEV (reference sequence). The CDR3 runs to 15 residues. CDR3 coding DNA: TGTGCCAGCAGTCCCAACAGGGGAGCAAACTATGGCTACACCTTC. Amino acids: CASSPNRGANYGYTF.